This entry lists 30 T cell receptor beta chains sequenced from one sample in a study of chemoradiotherapy in HPV16-positive cancers. Generated by immunoSEQ multiplex PCR, the TCRdb table keeps only in-frame clones and is missing some. The sample consists of 9,500 to 15,000 clones, 75% to 80% of them appearing once. Sampling was done from a patient who underwent chemoradiotherapy. All receptors come from a human donor with HPV-associated anogenital cancer.

This sequence joins TRBV5-4 and TRBJ2-7; 7 positions agree with TRBD1. The CDR3 is 14 amino acids. J lost 4 bases, V lost 1 base, and 5 bases had no gene match. Per the germline V gene, CDR1 is SGHNT and CDR2 is YYREEE (reference sequence). The CDR3 nucleotides are TGTGCCAGCAGCTTGACAGGGGTCTCTTACGAGCAGTACTTC. Its translation: CASSLTGVSYEQYF.

The V call is TRBV5-4, the J call TRBJ2-3; tentative D call: TRBD2 (6 bases). V lost 4 bases and J lost 0, with 15 bases in between. The CDR3 is 16 residues long. Germline CDR1 SGHNT, CDR2 YYREEE (reference sequence). The CDR3: CASSRLAASSTDTQYF. Written as DNA, the CDR3 is TGTGCCAGCAGCCGATTAGCGGCATCTAGCACAGATACGCAGTATTTT.

Only one count was recorded for this clone. The V gene is TRBV19, the J gene TRBJ2-4; D uncertain. The CDR3 covers 12 residues. Germline values: CDR1 LNHDA, CDR2 SQIVND (reference sequence). Trimming left V 6 bases short and J 8 bases short, with 11 bases between. The CDR3 region is CASRDEVDIQYF. CDR3 DNA: TGTGCCAGTAGGGATGAGGTGGACATTCAGTACTTC.

The CDR3 DNA sequence: TGTGCCAGCAGCTTCGACGGGACAGGGGCCGGGGAGCTGTTTTTT. Translated: CASSFDGTGAGELFF. This sequence joins TRBV7-2 and TRBJ2-2; 10 bases align to TRBD1. The length of the CDR3 is 15 residues. Germline CDR1 and CDR2: SGHTA and FQGNSA. V lost 3 bases and J lost 6; bases outside the gene matches: 4.

V and J are TRBV30 and TRBJ2-5, with D maybe TRBD2 (5 bases). The CDR3 has 12 amino acids. V lost 2 bases and J lost 10, with 14 bases in between. Germline values: CDR1 GTSNPN, CDR2 SVGIG (reference sequence). The CDR3 DNA is TGTGCCTGGAGTAGGACTGAGGCAGGCCAGTACTTC. Encoded protein: CAWSRTEAGQYF. Full variable domain (remainder filled in from reference TRBV30 and TRBJ2-5): SQTIHQWPATLVQPVGSPLSLECTVEGTSNPNLYWYRQAAGRGLQLLFYSVGIGQISSEVPQNLSASRPQDRQFILSSKKLLLSDSGFYLCAWSRTEAGQYFGPGTRLLVL.

This clone was counted between two and nine times. V is TRBV19 and J is TRBJ1-2, with D maybe TRBD1 (6 bases). V lost 7 bases, J lost 7 bases, and 19 bases lay in between. CDR1 is LNHDA and CDR2 is SQIVND in the germline V gene (reference sequence). CDR3 length: 14 amino acids. The CDR3 protein is CASTPMDRLVGYTF. Written as DNA, the CDR3 is TGTGCCAGTACCCCCATGGACAGACTCGTTGGCTACACCTTC.

The chain recombines TRBV5-4 with TRBJ2-3; tentatively, D is TRBD1 (5 bases). Trimming shortened V by 2 bases and J by 3 bases, and 13 bases separated the two germline ends. The CDR3 contains 15 residues. The germline CDR1 and CDR2 sequences are SGHNT and YYREEE (reference sequence). This CDR3 reads CASSLITPGTDTQYF. The CDR3, as DNA: TGTGCCAGCAGCTTAATCACCCCAGGGACAGATACGCAGTATTTT.

This chain connects TRBV7-9 to TRBJ2-7, with TRBD1 matching 9 bases. The CDR3 is 14 amino acids. The germline gives CDR1 SEHNR, CDR2 FQNEAQ (reference sequence). Unmatched junction bases numbered 1, after V lost 3 bases and J lost 1 base. The CDR3 loop is CASSFGTGSYEQYF. As DNA, the CDR3 is TGTGCCAGCAGCTTCGGGACAGGGTCCTACGAGCAGTACTTC.

This clone appeared once. The chain has TRBV29-1 and TRBJ2-7, with TRBD1 identical over 10 bases. Germline trimming cut 7 bases from V and 5 bases from J; bases unmatched to any gene: 5. Germline V gene data show CDR1 as SQVTM and CDR2 as ANQGSEA. The CDR3 has 12 residues. CDR3 sequence reads: CSAGTGDHEQYF. In DNA, the CDR3 is TGCAGCGCCGGGACAGGGGACCACGAGCAGTACTTC.

This chain uses TRBV19 with TRBJ2-3; 7 bases match TRBD1. Germline V CDR1 and CDR2: LNHDA, SQIVND (reference sequence). This CDR3 region has 14 residues. J gave up 0 bases and V 6 bases, and 3 bases lay outside the gene matches. The CDR3 region is CASSPTGSTDTQYF. CDR3 sequence (DNA): TGTGCCAGTAGCCCGACAGGGAGCACAGATACGCAGTATTTT. The full variable domain, completed using reference TRBV19 and TRBJ2-3, is DGGITQSPKYLFRKEGQNVTLSCEQNLNHDAMYWYRQDPGQGLRLIYYSQIVNDFQKGDIAEGYSVSREKKESFPLTVTSAQKNPTAFYLCASSPTGSTDTQYFGPGTRLTVL.

The rearrangement joins TRBV7-9 to TRBJ2-1, with 9 bases lining up with TRBD2. V lost 2 bases and J lost 1; bases outside the gene matches: 6. The CDR3 is 17 residues long. CDR1 and CDR2 from the germline V gene are SEHNR and FQNEAQ (reference sequence). CDR3 sequence reads: CASSLPKTSGSYNEQFF. CDR3 bases: TGTGCCAGCAGCTTACCTAAGACTAGCGGTTCCTACAATGAGCAGTTCTTC.

The rearrangement links TRBV19 to TRBJ2-1, with D maybe TRBD2 (6 bases). V shed 7 bases and J shed 5 bases, with 18 bases lying between them. CDR3 length: 15 amino acids. Per germline, CDR1 LNHDA and CDR2 SQIVND (reference sequence). CDR3 loop: CASNLGGVQDNEQFF. The CDR3 region has the DNA TGTGCCAGTAACCTGGGGGGAGTACAAGACAATGAGCAGTTCTTC.

This chain connects TRBV5-1 to TRBJ2-7; 12 bases are a match to TRBD1. The V gene end was trimmed by 2 bases and the J gene end by 6 bases; junction bases not matched to a gene: 9. The CDR3 loop spans 16 amino acids. Germline CDR1 is SGHRS and CDR2 is YFSETQ. CDR3 nucleotide sequence: TGCGCCAGCAGCTTCATACCGGGACAGGGGGCTCTCGAGCAGTACTTC. This encodes CASSFIPGQGALEQYF.

The rearrangement uses TRBV10-3 and TRBJ2-1; 8 bases are a match to TRBD1. The length of the CDR3 is 14 residues. The J segment lost 4 bases and the V segment lost 3 bases, leaving 2 bases of the junction unmatched. Germline V gene lookup returns CDR1 ENHRY and CDR2 SYGVKD. As DNA, the CDR3 is TGTGCCATCAGTGAAGGGGACAGGTACAATGAGCAGTTCTTC. As protein: CAISEGDRYNEQFF.

The rearrangement joins TRBV2 to TRBJ1-5; possible D gene TRBD1, 6 bases. CDR3 length: 13 amino acids. The germline V gene has CDR1 SNHLY and CDR2 FYNNEI. Trimming left V 4 bases short and J 2 bases short, with 6 bases between. The CDR3 loop reads CASSGQGNQPQHF. The DNA for the CDR3 is TGTGCCAGCAGTGGACAGGGCAATCAGCCCCAGCATTTT.

This chain links TRBV5-1 with TRBJ1-2; D is unresolved. V was trimmed by 0 bases and J by 5 bases, leaving 8 bases between them. CDR1 is SGHRS, CDR2 YFSETQ, per germline. This CDR3 comprises 13 residues. DNA for the CDR3: TGCGCCAGCAGCTTGGCGGCAGATTATGGCTACACCTTC. The encoded protein is CASSLAADYGYTF.

The chain uses TRBV6-1 and TRBJ1-1; no firm D call. Deletions cut 5 bases from V and 8 bases from J, with 18 bases between. Germline V CDR1 and CDR2: MNHNS, SASEGT. The CDR3 contains 14 residues. The DNA for the CDR3 is TGTGCCAGCAGTCCTTCTCGAGGAGTAGTCGAAGCTTTCTTT. It encodes CASSPSRGVVEAFF.

The chain uses TRBV7-9 and TRBJ1-4; D is uncertain. V lost 3 bases, J lost 0 bases, and 8 bases lay in between. In germline, CDR1 is SEHNR, CDR2 FQNEAQ (reference sequence). CDR3 size: 15 residues. The CDR3 sequence: CASSFGDTTNEKLFF. The CDR3 DNA is TGTGCCAGCAGCTTTGGTGACACAACTAATGAAAAACTGTTTTTT.

The V and J genes are TRBV4-2 and TRBJ2-5; D remains ambiguous. The V gene lost 0 bases and the J gene lost 4 bases, with 12 bases spanning the gap. This CDR3 contains 15 residues. Germline V gene lookup returns CDR1 LGHNA and CDR2 YNFKEQ. The CDR3 reads CASSQEEHSGETQYF. CDR3 bases: TGTGCCAGCAGCCAAGAAGAGCATTCTGGAGAGACCCAGTACTTC.

This chain links TRBV20-1 with TRBJ1-4, with D unclear. CDR1 is DFQATT and CDR2 is SNEGSKA in the germline V gene (reference sequence). The V and J ends lost 6 bases and 6 bases respectively, with 8 bases between them. This CDR3 has 11 residues. The CDR3 here is CSAESDEKLFF. DNA of the CDR3: TGCAGTGCGGAATCTGATGAAAAACTGTTTTTT.

CDR3 nucleotide sequence: TGTGCCAGCAGTTCCACTAGCGCTGACACCGGGGAGCTGTTTTTT. It is translated as CASSSTSADTGELFF. This chain connects TRBV6-4 to TRBJ2-2; 7 bases are shared with TRBD2. The germline gives CDR1 MRHNA, CDR2 SNTAGT. The V and J ends lost 5 bases and 3 bases, in that order; junction bases with no gene match: 6. CDR3 size: 15 residues.

The V and J genes are TRBV7-2 and TRBJ1-5; possibly TRBD1 for D (5 bases). The CDR3 is 16 residues long. Germline V gene lookup returns CDR1 SGHTA and CDR2 FQGNSA. Trimming cost V 1 base and J 0 bases, with 10 bases left between them. CDR3 sequence (DNA): TGTGCCAGCAGCTTAGGGGACGGATATAGCAATCAGCCCCAGCATTTT. Translating it yields CASSLGDGYSNQPQHF.

V gene TRBV5-6 combines with J gene TRBJ1-2, with D possibly TRBD1 on 6 matching bases. The CDR3 sequence is 15 residues long. Germline values: CDR1 SGHDT, CDR2 YYEEEE. The V end lost 3 bases, the J end lost 5 bases, and 17 bases lay between the germline ends. CDR3 protein: CASSSRTALSYGYTF. CDR3 DNA sequence: TGTGCCAGCAGCTCAAGGACAGCCCTAAGTTATGGCTACACCTTC.

The chain carries TRBV5-6 and TRBJ2-6; no clear D gene. There are 15 residues in the CDR3. Germline assignment: CDR1 SGHDT and CDR2 YYEEEE. Trimming pared 7 bases from V and 0 bases from J, leaving 11 bases between. CDR3 DNA sequence: TGTGCCAGCTTGCGACTTTACTCTGGGGCCAACGTCCTGACTTTC. It yields the protein CASLRLYSGANVLTF.

V and J are TRBV4-1 and TRBJ1-5; D call uncertain. Germline V CDR1 and CDR2: MGHRA, YSYEKL. Trimming shortened V by 0 bases and J by 4 bases, and 7 bases separated the two germline ends. The length of the CDR3 is 14 residues. As DNA, the CDR3 is TGCGCCAGCAGCCAAGATATGGGGAATCAGCCCCAGCATTTT. It translates to CASSQDMGNQPQHF.

This rearrangement joins TRBV6-1 to TRBJ2-1; no clear D. V lost 10 bases to trimming and J lost 1 base, with 17 bases between them. CDR1 MNHNS and CDR2 SASEGT come from the germline V gene. The CDR3 has 15 amino acids. CDR3: CATSVELQSYNEQFF. The CDR3 DNA reads TGTGCCACCTCCGTCGAACTCCAGTCCTACAATGAGCAGTTCTTC.

This clone was detected once. This chain joins TRBV19 and TRBJ1-3; 8 nucleotides match TRBD1. With V trimmed by 5 bases and J by 4 bases, 4 bases remained unmatched. CDR3 length: 14 amino acids. Germline lookup yields CDR1 LNHDA and CDR2 SQIVND (reference sequence). CDR3 bases: TGTGCCAGTAGTCCCGGGACAGGAGGAAACACCATATATTTT. Its translation is CASSPGTGGNTIYF.

The gene calls are TRBV28 and TRBJ1-1; D might be TRBD1 (5 bases). Germline values: CDR1 MDHEN, CDR2 SYDVKM. Between the trimmed V and J ends, which lost 3 bases and 4 bases, there was a span of 15 bases. This CDR3 is 15 amino acids long. The CDR3 here is CASSLVGGQGTEAFF. The CDR3 DNA reads TGTGCCAGCAGTTTGGTCGGGGGTCAGGGCACTGAAGCTTTCTTT.

The chain links TRBV28 to TRBJ1-1; D unresolved. The V end was cut by 4 bases, the J end by 2 bases, with 14 bases between. This CDR3 spans 15 amino acids. Germline loops: CDR1 MDHEN, CDR2 SYDVKM. CDR3 residues: CASSSRVRGNTEAFF. CDR3 DNA: TGTGCCAGCAGTTCCCGGGTCCGAGGAAACACTGAAGCTTTCTTT.

This chain uses TRBV29-1 with TRBJ2-7, with TRBD1 as a possible D gene (5 bases). V lost 2 bases to trimming and J lost 1 base, with 9 bases between them. The germline CDR1 and CDR2 sequences are SQVTM and ANQGSEA. The CDR3 spans 13 residues. The CDR3, as DNA: TGCAGCGTTGAACAGGGTGGGTCCTACGAGCAGTACTTC. It specifies CSVEQGGSYEQYF.